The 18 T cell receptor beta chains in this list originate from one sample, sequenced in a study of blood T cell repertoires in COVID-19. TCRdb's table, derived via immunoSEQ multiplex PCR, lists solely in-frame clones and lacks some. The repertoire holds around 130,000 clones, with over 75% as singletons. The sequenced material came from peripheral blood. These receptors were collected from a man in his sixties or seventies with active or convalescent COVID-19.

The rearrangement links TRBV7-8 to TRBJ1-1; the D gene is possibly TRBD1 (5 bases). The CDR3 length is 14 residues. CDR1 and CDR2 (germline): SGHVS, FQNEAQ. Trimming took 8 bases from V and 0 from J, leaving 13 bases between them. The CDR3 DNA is TGTGCCAGCCATTCCGCGACAGTGAACACTGAAGCTTTCTTT. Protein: CASHSATVNTEAFF.

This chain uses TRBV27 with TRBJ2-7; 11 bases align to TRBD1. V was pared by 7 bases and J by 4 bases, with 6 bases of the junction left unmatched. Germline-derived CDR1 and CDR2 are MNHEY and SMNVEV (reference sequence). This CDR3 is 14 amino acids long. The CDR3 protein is CASTTGQGAYEQYF. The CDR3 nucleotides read TGTGCCAGCACCACCGGACAGGGGGCGTACGAGCAGTACTTC.

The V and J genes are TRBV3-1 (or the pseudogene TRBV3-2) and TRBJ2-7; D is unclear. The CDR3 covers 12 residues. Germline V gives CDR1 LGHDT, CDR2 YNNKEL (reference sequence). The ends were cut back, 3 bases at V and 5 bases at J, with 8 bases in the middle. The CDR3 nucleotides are TGTGCCAGCAGCCAGGTTTGGCACGAGCAGTACTTC. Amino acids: CASSQVWHEQYF.

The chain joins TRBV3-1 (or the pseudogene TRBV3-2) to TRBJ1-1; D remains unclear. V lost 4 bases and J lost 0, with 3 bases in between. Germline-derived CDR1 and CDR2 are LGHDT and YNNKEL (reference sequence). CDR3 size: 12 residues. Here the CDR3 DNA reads TGTGCCAGCAGCCGAGTGAACACTGAAGCTTTCTTT. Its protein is CASSRVNTEAFF.

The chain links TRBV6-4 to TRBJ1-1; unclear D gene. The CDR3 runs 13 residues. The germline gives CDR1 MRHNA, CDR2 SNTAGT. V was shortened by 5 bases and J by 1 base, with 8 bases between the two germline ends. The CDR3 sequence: CASSSEENTEAFF. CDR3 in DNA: TGTGCCAGCAGTTCAGAAGAGAACACTGAAGCTTTCTTT.

CDR3 in DNA: TGTGCCAGCAGCGGCGGAACTAATGAAAAACTGTTTTTT. This gives the protein CASSGGTNEKLFF. The rearrangement links TRBV7-8 to TRBJ1-4; no clear D gene. This CDR3 contains 13 residues. CDR1 is SGHVS, CDR2 FQNEAQ, per germline. With 5 bases removed from V and 1 base from J, the gap between germline ends came to 5 bases.

CDR3 in DNA: TGTGCCAGTAGTTTTCCCCGGGGAGCGGTAAGGGGGGGCACTGAAGCTTTCTTT. It specifies CASSFPRGAVRGGTEAFF. The rearrangement uses TRBV19 and TRBJ1-1; weak D call: TRBD1 (6 bases). With 5 bases removed from V and 4 bases from J, the gap between germline ends came to 26 bases. This CDR3 comprises 18 residues. Per the germline V gene, CDR1 is LNHDA and CDR2 is SQIVND (reference sequence).

This CDR3 reads CASSYYRNSPLHF. DNA of the CDR3: TGTGCCAGTAGTTACTATCGTAATTCACCCCTCCACTTT. This chain connects TRBV19 to TRBJ1-6; no firm D call. This CDR3 contains 13 residues. Trimming left V 5 bases short and J 6 bases short, with 8 bases between. Per the germline V gene, CDR1 is LNHDA and CDR2 is SQIVND (reference sequence).

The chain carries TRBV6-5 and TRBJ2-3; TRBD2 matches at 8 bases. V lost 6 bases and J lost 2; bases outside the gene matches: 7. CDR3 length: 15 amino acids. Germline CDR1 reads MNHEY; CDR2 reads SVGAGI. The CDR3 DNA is TGTGCCAGCAGCGGGGGGGGAAAATCCACAGATACGCAGTATTTT. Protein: CASSGGGKSTDTQYF.

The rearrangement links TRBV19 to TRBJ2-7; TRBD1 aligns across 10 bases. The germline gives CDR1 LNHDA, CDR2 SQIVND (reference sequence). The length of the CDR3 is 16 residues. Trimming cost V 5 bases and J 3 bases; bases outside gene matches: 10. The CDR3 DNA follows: TGTGCCAGTAGTCCTCACACCGGGACAGGGGACTACGAGCAGTACTTC. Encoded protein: CASSPHTGTGDYEQYF.

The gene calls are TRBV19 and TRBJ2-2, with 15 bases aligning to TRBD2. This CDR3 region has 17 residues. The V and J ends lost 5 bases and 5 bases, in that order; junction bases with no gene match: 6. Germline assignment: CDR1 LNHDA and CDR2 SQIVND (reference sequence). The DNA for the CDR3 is TGTGCCAGTAGTTCAGGGACTAGCGGGAGGTTTACCGGGGAGCTGTTTTTT. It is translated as CASSSGTSGRFTGELFF.

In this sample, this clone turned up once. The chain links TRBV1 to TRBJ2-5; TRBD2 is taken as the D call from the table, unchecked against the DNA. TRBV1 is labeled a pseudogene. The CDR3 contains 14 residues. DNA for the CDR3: TGCACCAGCAGCCAAGAAGGTCGGCGGGAGACCCAGTACTTC. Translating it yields CTSSQEGRRETQYF.

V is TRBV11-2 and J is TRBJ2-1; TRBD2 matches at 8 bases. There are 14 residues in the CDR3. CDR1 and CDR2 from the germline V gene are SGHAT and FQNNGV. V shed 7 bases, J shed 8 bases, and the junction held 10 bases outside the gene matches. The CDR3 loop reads CASTNWGLGYEQFF. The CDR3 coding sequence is TGTGCCAGCACCAACTGGGGACTAGGGTATGAGCAGTTCTTC.

CDR3 DNA sequence: TGTGCCAGCACTAGCGGGAGTGATAATGAGCAGTTCTTC. Its protein product is CASTSGSDNEQFF. The chain has TRBV27 and TRBJ2-1; TRBD2 agrees at 10 bases. J lost 7 bases, V lost 7 bases, and 4 bases had no gene match. The CDR3 totals 13 residues. Germline V gives CDR1 MNHEY, CDR2 SMNVEV (reference sequence).

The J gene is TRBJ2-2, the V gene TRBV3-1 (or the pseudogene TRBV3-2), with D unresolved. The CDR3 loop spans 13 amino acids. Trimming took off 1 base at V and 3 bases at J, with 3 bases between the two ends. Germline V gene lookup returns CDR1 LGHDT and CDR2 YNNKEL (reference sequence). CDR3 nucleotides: TGTGCCAGCAGCCAAGCTTACACCGGGGAGCTGTTTTTT. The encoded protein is CASSQAYTGELFF.

The CDR3 is CASSPRAGMGYTF. In DNA, the CDR3 is TGTGCCAGCAGTCCACGGGCGGGCATGGGCTACACCTTC. This sequence joins TRBV27 and TRBJ1-2; no definite D call. Trimming shortened V by 5 bases and J by 8 bases, and 15 bases separated the two germline ends. The germline CDR1 and CDR2 sequences are MNHEY and SMNVEV (reference sequence). The CDR3 totals 13 residues.

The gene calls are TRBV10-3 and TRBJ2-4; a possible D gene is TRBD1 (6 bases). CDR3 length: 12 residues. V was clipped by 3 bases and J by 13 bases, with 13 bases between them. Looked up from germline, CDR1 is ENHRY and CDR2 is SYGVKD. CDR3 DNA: TGTGCCATCAGTGAAATTCTTGGACAGCAGTACTTC. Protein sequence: CAISEILGQQYF.

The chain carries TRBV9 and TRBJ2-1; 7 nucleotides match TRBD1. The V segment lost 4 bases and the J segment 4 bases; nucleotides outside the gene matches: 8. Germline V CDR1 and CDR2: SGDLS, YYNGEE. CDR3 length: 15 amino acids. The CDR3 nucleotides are TGTGCCAGCAGCACAGCCGGGACAGCGTACAATGAGCAGTTCTTC. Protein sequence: CASSTAGTAYNEQFF.